The next 19 T cell receptor beta chains were all read from a single sample in a study of cytotoxic CD8 clonotypes in ibrutinib-treated CLL. TCRdb's table, derived via immunoSEQ multiplex PCR, lists solely in-frame clones and lacks some. The sample carries some 150,000 clones, roughly three quarters recorded once. This material consisted of PBMCs, taken after 24 months of ibrutinib treatment. These receptors originate from a human donor with chronic lymphocytic leukemia.

This chain connects TRBV18 to TRBJ2-7, with TRBD1 matching 7 bases. CDR3 length: 17 amino acids. Trimming removed 5 bases from V and 0 bases from J; junction bases left unmatched: 13. In germline, CDR1 is KGHSH, CDR2 LQKENI. The CDR3 protein is CASSLGTGALISYEQYF. Here the CDR3 DNA reads TGTGCCAGCTCATTGGGAACAGGGGCGCTTATCTCCTACGAGCAGTACTTC.

J is TRBJ2-7 and V is TRBV18, with TRBD1 identical over 7 bases. The CDR3 is 16 residues long. CDR1 and CDR2 (germline): KGHSH, LQKENI. J was trimmed by 0 bases and V by 3 bases; bases with no gene match: 8. CDR3 in amino acids: CASSPTGIEGSYEQYF. CDR3 coding DNA: TGTGCCAGCTCACCGACAGGGATCGAGGGCTCCTACGAGCAGTACTTC.

The chain has TRBV27 and TRBJ1-5, with D tentatively TRBD1 (5 bases). Germline CDR1 and CDR2: MNHEY and SMNVEV (reference sequence). The V end was cut by 8 bases, the J end by 6 bases, with 17 bases between. This CDR3 has 14 residues. The DNA of the CDR3 is TGTGCCAGCTCAGTGGGGGGAGGGAGTCAGCCCCAGCATTTT. As protein: CASSVGGGSQPQHF.

CDR3 protein: CASSLSAYGYTF. Here the CDR3 DNA reads TGTGCCAGCAGTTTATCAGCGTATGGCTACACCTTC. This chain joins TRBV28 and TRBJ1-2, with D hard to call. V lost 1 base and J lost 5, with 5 bases in between. The germline V gene encodes CDR1 MDHEN and CDR2 SYDVKM. The CDR3 runs 12 residues.

This chain connects TRBV6-6 to TRBJ2-6; weak D call: TRBD2 (7 bases). Trimming left V 6 bases short and J 4 bases short, with 16 bases between. Germline lookup yields CDR1 MNHNY and CDR2 SVGAGI (reference sequence). The CDR3 spans 16 residues. CDR3 sequence: CASSPGGRGGANVLTF. The CDR3 region has the DNA TGTGCCAGCAGCCCCGGGGGGCGCGGCGGGGCCAACGTCCTGACTTTC.

This chain uses TRBV9 with TRBJ2-3; maybe TRBD1 (6 bases). Germline V gene lookup returns CDR1 SGDLS and CDR2 YYNGEE. The CDR3 is 15 amino acids. V was cut by 3 bases and J by 3 bases, with 14 bases left in between. The CDR3 sequence is CASSEAGRGTDTQYF. As DNA, the CDR3 is TGTGCCAGCAGCGAGGCGGGCAGGGGAACAGATACGCAGTATTTT.

Note on this clone: The same CDR3 is also encoded by other DNA sequences in this sample. V and J are TRBV4-2 and TRBJ2-7; weak D call: TRBD1 (5 bases). Trimming shortened V by 0 bases and J by 2 bases, and 8 bases separated the two germline ends. CDR3 size: 14 residues. The germline gives CDR1 LGHNA, CDR2 YNFKEQ. The CDR3 loop is CASSQEWGPYEQYF. DNA for the CDR3: TGTGCCAGCAGCCAAGAGTGGGGCCCCTACGAGCAGTACTTC.

V and J are TRBV14 and TRBJ2-7; D gene unclear. The CDR3 sequence is 14 residues long. Between the trimmed V and J ends, which lost 2 bases and 2 bases, there was a span of 10 bases. CDR1 is SGHDN and CDR2 is FVKESK in the germline V gene. CDR3 coding DNA: TGTGCCAGCAGCCAACTGCAGGCGACCTACGAGCAGTACTTC. Residues: CASSQLQATYEQYF.

The chain recombines TRBV7-2 with TRBJ2-3; no firm D call. V was cut by 1 base and J by 9 bases, with 11 bases left in between. The CDR3 totals 13 residues. Germline assignment: CDR1 SGHTA and CDR2 FQGNSA. CDR3 amino acids: CASSLVRVGTQYF. The CDR3 DNA sequence: TGTGCCAGCAGCTTAGTTCGCGTGGGGACGCAGTATTTT.

This chain connects TRBV28 to TRBJ1-1, with D perhaps matching TRBD1 (6 bases). The V gene's germline CDR1 is MDHEN and CDR2 SYDVKM. The CDR3 extends over 14 amino acids. V dropped 3 bases and J dropped 1 base, with 9 bases sitting between them. Here the CDR3 reads CASSLQTGNTEAFF. The CDR3 bases are TGTGCCAGCAGTTTGCAGACAGGGAACACTGAAGCTTTCTTT.

This rearrangement joins TRBV19 to TRBJ1-6, with TRBD1 matching 7 bases. From germline, CDR1 is LNHDA and CDR2 SQIVND (reference sequence). The junction had 2 bases not matched to a gene; V was cut back by 9 bases and J by 0 bases. The CDR3 is 14 amino acids. Here the CDR3 reads CASGTDSYNSPLHF. The DNA of the CDR3 is TGTGCCAGCGGGACAGACTCCTATAATTCACCCCTCCACTTT.

The chain combines TRBV6-4 with TRBJ1-1; D not certain. The V end was cut by 9 bases, the J end by 4 bases, with 12 bases between. The CDR3 runs to 12 residues. Germline values: CDR1 MRHNA, CDR2 SNTAGT. CDR3 in DNA: TGTGCCAGGGGTGGGGAGTCCACTGAAGCTTTCTTT. Residues: CARGGESTEAFF.

This chain joins TRBV14 and TRBJ1-2, with D possibly matching TRBD1 (5 bases). This CDR3 contains 15 residues. In germline, CDR1 is SGHDN, CDR2 FVKESK. V was pared by 0 bases and J by 7 bases, with 15 bases between. As DNA, the CDR3 is TGTGCCAGCAGCCAAGATCCAGGGACCACGGGTGGCTACACCTTC. Protein product: CASSQDPGTTGGYTF.

This clone was detected many times. The chain combines TRBV28 with TRBJ2-5; D is perhaps TRBD1 (6 bases). The CDR3 has 11 amino acids. Germline lookup yields CDR1 MDHEN and CDR2 SYDVKM. The ends were cut back, 11 bases at V and 5 bases at J, with 12 bases in the middle. CDR3 coding DNA: TGTGCCGGGTCGCAGGGGGAGACCCAGTACTTC. Its translation: CAGSQGETQYF.

This clone appeared once. The CDR3 protein is CASKSRTGGTEAFF. The CDR3 region has the DNA TGTGCCAGTAAGTCCCGGACAGGGGGGACTGAAGCTTTCTTT. J is TRBJ1-1 and V is TRBV19; 10 bases fit TRBD1. The germline gives CDR1 LNHDA, CDR2 SQIVND (reference sequence). The CDR3 runs 14 residues. The trim removed 7 bases at V and 5 bases at J, leaving 7 bases unmatched. The full variable domain, in which reference TRBV19 and TRBJ1-1 provide the parts outside the CDR3, is DGGITQSPKYLFRKEGQNVTLSCEQNLNHDAMYWYRQDPGQGLRLIYYSQIVNDFQKGDIAEGYSVSREKKESFPLTVTSAQKNPTAFYLCASKSRTGGTEAFFGQGTRLTVV.

The V and J genes are TRBV19 and TRBJ1-1; D possibly corresponds to TRBD1 (5 bases). This CDR3 has 14 residues. From germline, CDR1 is LNHDA and CDR2 SQIVND (reference sequence). V was cut by 6 bases and J by 10 bases, with 21 bases left in between. The CDR3 nucleotides are TGTGCCAGTAGCCCGTTCCGGGACGCATTGTCAGCTTTCTTT. Amino acids: CASSPFRDALSAFF.

The chain joins TRBV27 to TRBJ2-7; D gene ambiguous. Trimming pared 5 bases from V and 6 bases from J, leaving 14 bases between. The CDR3 runs to 13 residues. In germline, CDR1 is MNHEY, CDR2 SMNVEV (reference sequence). The CDR3 DNA sequence: TGTGCCAGCAGTCCTCGGGTCGGTTTCGAGCAGTACTTC. Encoded protein: CASSPRVGFEQYF.

This chain links TRBV7-2 with TRBJ2-7; TRBD2 aligns across 7 bases. Germline assignment: CDR1 SGHTA and CDR2 FQGNSA. J was trimmed by 2 bases and V by 2 bases; bases with no gene match: 3. This CDR3 spans 14 amino acids. CDR3 amino acids: CASSLLGGAYEQYF. CDR3 coding DNA: TGTGCCAGCAGCTTACTGGGGGGGGCCTACGAGCAGTACTTC.

The chain joins TRBV10-3 to TRBJ2-1, with 12 bases that match TRBD2. This CDR3 spans 16 amino acids. Germline loops: CDR1 ENHRY, CDR2 SYGVKD. The V gene end was trimmed by 0 bases and the J gene end by 7 bases; junction bases not matched to a gene: 4. CDR3 in amino acids: CAISESALAGGNEQFF. The CDR3 nucleotides are TGTGCCATCAGTGAGTCGGCTCTAGCGGGGGGGAATGAGCAGTTCTTC.